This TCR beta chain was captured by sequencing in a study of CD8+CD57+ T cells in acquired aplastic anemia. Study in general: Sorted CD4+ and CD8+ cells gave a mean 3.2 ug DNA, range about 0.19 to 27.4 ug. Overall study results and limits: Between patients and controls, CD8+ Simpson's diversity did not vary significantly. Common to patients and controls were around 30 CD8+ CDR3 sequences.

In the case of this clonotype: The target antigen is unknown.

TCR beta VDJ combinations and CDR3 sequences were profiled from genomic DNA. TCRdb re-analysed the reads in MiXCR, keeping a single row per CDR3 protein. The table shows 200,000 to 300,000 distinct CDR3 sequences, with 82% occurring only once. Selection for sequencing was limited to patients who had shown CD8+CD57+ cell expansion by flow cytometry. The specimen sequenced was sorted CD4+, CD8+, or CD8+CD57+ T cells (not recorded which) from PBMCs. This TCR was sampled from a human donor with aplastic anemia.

CDR3 nucleotides: TGTGCCAGCAAAACCCTATACGAGCAGTACTTC. Protein product: CASKTLYEQYF. V and J are TRBV2 and TRBJ2-7; unclear D gene. V lost 7 bases to trimming and J lost 4 bases, with 8 bases between them. CDR3 length equals 11 residues. Germline loops: CDR1 SNHLY, CDR2 FYNNEI.